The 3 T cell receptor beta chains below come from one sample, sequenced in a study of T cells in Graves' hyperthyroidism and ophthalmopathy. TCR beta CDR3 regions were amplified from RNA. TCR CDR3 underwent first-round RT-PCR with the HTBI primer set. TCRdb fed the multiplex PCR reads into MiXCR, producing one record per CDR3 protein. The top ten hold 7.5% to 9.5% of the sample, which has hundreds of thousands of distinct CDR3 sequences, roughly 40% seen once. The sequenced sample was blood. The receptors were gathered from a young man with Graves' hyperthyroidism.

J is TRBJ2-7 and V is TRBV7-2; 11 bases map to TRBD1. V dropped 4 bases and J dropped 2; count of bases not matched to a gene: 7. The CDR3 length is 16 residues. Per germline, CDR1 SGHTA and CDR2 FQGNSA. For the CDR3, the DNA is TGTGCCAGCAGCTATCTGATGGGACAGGGGGCCTACGAGCAGTACTTC. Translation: CASSYLMGQGAYEQYF.

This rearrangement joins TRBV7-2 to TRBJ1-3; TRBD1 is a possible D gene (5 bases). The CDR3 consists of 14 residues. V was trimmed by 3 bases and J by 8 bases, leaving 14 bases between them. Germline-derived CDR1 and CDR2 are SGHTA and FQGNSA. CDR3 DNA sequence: TGTGCCAGCAGCTTGGGGGTTGCTGGCTACACCATATATTTT. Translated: CASSLGVAGYTIYF.

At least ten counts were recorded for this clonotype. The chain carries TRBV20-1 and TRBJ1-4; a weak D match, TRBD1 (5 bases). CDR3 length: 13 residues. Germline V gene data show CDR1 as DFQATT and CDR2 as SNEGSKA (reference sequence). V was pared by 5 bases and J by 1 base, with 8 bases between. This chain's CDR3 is CSAQGVTNEKLFF. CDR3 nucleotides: TGCAGTGCTCAAGGGGTAACTAATGAAAAACTGTTTTTT.